A single T cell receptor beta chain is shown here with its context. Its specificity is unknown. This sample is drawn from a study of OX40 agonist ivuxolimab in advanced cancers. Study details: Patients assigned to dose escalation were diagnosed with hepatocellular carcinoma, melanoma, renal cell or head and neck cancer.

This table comes from immunoSEQ multiplex PCR, and its TCRdb copy is limited to in-frame clones, with some not included. The sample includes around 76,000 clones, about 85% of them seen just once. Autoimmune disease history or systemic immunosuppression led to patients being barred. Findings of the study overall: In CD8+ T cells, expanded clones were on average more numerous than in CD4+.

This CDR3 contains 12 residues. Trimming left V 0 bases short and J 8 bases short, with 4 bases between. Germline V gene sequence: CDR1 MDHEN, CDR2 SYDVKM. The clonotype comes from an adult with an advanced solid tumor such as melanoma, head and neck, liver or kidney cancer. The source material was CD4+ or CD8+ T cells sorted from blood, sampled in a trial of the OX40 agonist ivuxolimab. V gene TRBV28 combines with J gene TRBJ1-4; D call uncertain. CDR3 region: CASSLWKEKLFF. In DNA form, the CDR3 reads TGTGCCAGCAGTTTATGGAAGGAAAAACTGTTTTTT.